The 12 T cell receptor beta chains below all came from one sample that was sequenced in a study of identical twins. TCRdb reanalysed the 5' RACE reads using MiXCR and keeps one entry per CDR3 protein. The sample gives hundreds of thousands of distinct CDR3 sequences, approximately 13% of which show up once; 1.5% to 2% is in the top ten. These sequences were also reported in another study, on yellow fever vaccine responses in identical twins.

The sample consisted of PBMCs. These receptors were taken from a young woman in good health.

In its sample, this clonotype was seen many times. CDR3 sequence reads: CASSEAERPEQFF. The CDR3 bases are TGTGCCAGCAGTGAAGCGGAGCGCCCTGAGCAGTTCTTC. The gene calls are TRBV2 and TRBJ2-1; D is undetermined. Deletions cut 0 bases from V and 9 bases from J, with 9 bases between. In germline, CDR1 is SNHLY, CDR2 FYNNEI. CDR3 length equals 13 residues.

In this sample, this clonotype turned up a few times. The V call is TRBV11-3, the J call TRBJ2-3; the match to TRBD2 covers 9 bases. The V gene's germline CDR1 is SGHNT and CDR2 YENEEA. This CDR3 spans 15 amino acids. J was trimmed by 2 bases and V by 5 bases; bases with no gene match: 5. This chain's CDR3 is CASSPPSGDTDTQYF. The DNA for the CDR3 is TGTGCCAGCAGCCCACCTAGCGGGGACACAGATACGCAGTATTTT.

This clonotype was recorded a few times. The chain links TRBV7-2 to TRBJ2-5; 12 nucleotides match TRBD2. The CDR3 length is 16 residues. Germline loops: CDR1 SGHTA, CDR2 FQGNSA. V lost 1 base to trimming and J lost 1 base; unmatched junction nucleotides: 1. For the CDR3, the DNA is TGTGCCAGCAGCTTAGTACTAGCGGGAGGCCAAGAGACCCAGTACTTC. Its translation is CASSLVLAGGQETQYF.

This sequence joins TRBV6-1 and TRBJ2-7; D is tentatively TRBD1 or TRBD2 (6 bases each). The CDR3 has 13 residues. Deletions cut 4 bases from V and 2 bases from J, with 9 bases between. CDR1 and CDR2 (germline): MNHNS, SASEGT. CDR3 sequence: CASSGGATYEQYF. CDR3 nucleotides: TGTGCCAGCAGTGGGGGGGCCACCTACGAGCAGTACTTC.

This clonotype has a handful of counts. The chain carries TRBV7-9 and TRBJ2-7, with 9 nucleotides matching TRBD2. Germline-derived CDR1 and CDR2 are SEHNR and FQNEAQ (reference sequence). The CDR3 extends over 13 amino acids. With 8 bases clipped from V and 2 bases from J, the junction kept 4 bases outside the gene matches. In nucleotides, the CDR3 is TGTGCCAGCCGTGCTAGCGGGGCCTACGAGCAGTACTTC. This translates into CASRASGAYEQYF.

Only a few counts were recorded for this clonotype. V and J are TRBV28 and TRBJ2-5; D might be TRBD1 (6 bases). V was clipped by 6 bases and J by 2 bases, with 13 bases between them. This CDR3 has 14 amino acids. The germline CDR1 and CDR2 sequences are MDHEN and SYDVKM. The CDR3 DNA reads TGTGCCAGCAGCCGGACAGTACCTCAAGAGACCCAGTACTTC. Protein: CASSRTVPQETQYF.

Many counts were recorded for this clonotype. The chain couples TRBV24-1 to TRBJ2-6; D unclear. The CDR3 covers 15 residues. V gave up 0 bases and J gave up 1 base, with 3 bases separating them. CDR1 and CDR2 (germline): KGHDR, SFDVKD. In DNA, the CDR3 is TGTGCCACCAGTGATTTGTCGTCTGGGGCCAACGTCCTGACTTTC. Protein: CATSDLSSGANVLTF.

This clonotype has just a few counts. The rearrangement uses TRBV28 and TRBJ1-1; TRBD1 agrees at 7 bases. The J segment lost 7 bases and the V segment lost 6 bases, leaving 8 bases of the junction unmatched. Germline V gene sequence: CDR1 MDHEN, CDR2 SYDVKM. This CDR3 has 13 residues. The CDR3 nucleotides are TGTGCCAGCAGCCACGGGACAGCTTTTGAAGCTTTCTTT. Its protein product is CASSHGTAFEAFF.

The V gene is TRBV7-3, the J gene TRBJ2-1; unclear D gene. The CDR3 runs to 13 residues. CDR1 is SGHTA and CDR2 is FQGTGA in the germline V gene. Between the trimmed V and J ends, which lost 1 base and 4 bases, there was a span of 5 bases. The CDR3 nucleotides read TGTGCCAGCAGCTTAAGTCTGTACAATGAGCAGTTCTTC. The encoded protein is CASSLSLYNEQFF.

This clonotype was detected many times. CDR3 amino acids: CASSDSIRQEKQFF. CDR3 DNA sequence: TGTGCCAGCAGTGACTCAATTCGACAGGAAAAGCAGTTCTTC. V and J are TRBV6-4 and TRBJ2-1, with a tentative D call TRBD1 (6 bases). Germline V gene data show CDR1 as MRHNA and CDR2 as SNTAGT. Deletions cut 0 bases from V and 11 bases from J, with 14 bases between. The CDR3 has 14 amino acids.

This clonotype was found many times. This chain uses TRBV12-5 with TRBJ2-1; D gene uncertain. The CDR3 covers 13 residues. CDR1 is LGHNT, CDR2 FRNRAP, per germline. Between the trimmed V and J ends, which lost 4 bases and 7 bases, there was a span of 11 bases. The DNA of the CDR3 is TGTGCTAGTGGTTCCGCAAAAAGTAATGAGCAGTTCTTC. Protein sequence: CASGSAKSNEQFF. Filled out from reference TRBV12-5 and TRBJ2-1, the complete variable domain reads DARVTQTPRHKVTEMGQEVTMRCQPILGHNTVFWYRQTMMQGLELLAYFRNRAPLDDSGMPKDRFSAEMPDATLATLKIQPSEPRDSAVYFCASGSAKSNEQFFGPGTRLTVL.

A remark on this clonotype: Since a much larger clone is just one base distant, this may be a read error. This chain joins TRBV6-1 and TRBJ2-1, with 11 bases that match TRBD2. This CDR3 is built from 15 residues. The germline CDR1 and CDR2 sequences are MNHNS and SASEGT. CDR3 protein: CASRGTSGIYNERFF. CDR3 nucleotides: TGTGCCAGCAGAGGGACTAGCGGCATCTACAATGAGCGGTTCTTC.